Listed here are 25 T cell receptor beta chains from one sample, sequenced in a study of blood T cell repertoires in COVID-19. The assay was immunoSEQ multiplex PCR, and TCRdb's table has in-frame clones only and misses some. This repertoire shows hundreds of thousands of clones, 70% to 90% found once; its top ten account for around 3%. Sequenced sample: peripheral blood. Receptors originate from a human donor in a cohort sampled during active COVID-19.

This clone was counted only a few times. Written as DNA, the CDR3 is TGTGCCAGCAGTTACCTACCTCAAGCCGAAGGTATATCTAGCGGGGAGTCCTACGAGCAGTACTTC. Translated: CASSYLPQAEGISSGESYEQYF. J is TRBJ2-7 and V is TRBV28; 9 bases map to TRBD2. The trim removed 4 bases at V and 1 base at J, leaving 26 bases unmatched. Germline lookup yields CDR1 MDHEN and CDR2 SYDVKM. The CDR3 loop spans 22 amino acids.

V and J are TRBV6-5 and TRBJ2-3, with 11 bases matching TRBD2. From germline, CDR1 is MNHEY and CDR2 SVGAGI. Trimming at V came to 8 bases and at J to 2 bases, leaving 6 bases not matched to a gene. This CDR3 has 15 residues. CDR3 sequence reads: CASGSSGGITDTQYF. The CDR3 DNA follows: TGTGCCAGCGGATCTAGCGGGGGGATCACAGATACGCAGTATTTT.

The rearrangement links TRBV5-1 to TRBJ2-3, with 8 bases matching TRBD2. The germline V gene encodes CDR1 SGHRS and CDR2 YFSETQ. The CDR3 contains 16 residues. With 4 bases clipped from V and 2 bases from J, the junction kept 9 bases outside the gene matches. The CDR3 sequence: CASSPEGRGATDTQYF. The CDR3 coding sequence is TGCGCCAGCAGCCCGGAGGGGCGGGGGGCCACAGATACGCAGTATTTT.

This clone was seen once. The V and J genes are TRBV9 and TRBJ1-2; D might be TRBD1 (5 bases). Germline CDR1 is SGDLS and CDR2 is YYNGEE. The CDR3 is 15 amino acids. V lost 0 bases and J lost 5, with 14 bases in between. This CDR3 reads CASSVGFSGGYGYTF. In DNA, the CDR3 is TGTGCCAGCAGCGTAGGTTTTTCGGGGGGGTATGGCTACACCTTC.

CDR3 DNA: TGTGCCAGCAGCTTGGGCAGCAAGAACACTGAAGCTTTCTTT. It is translated as CASSLGSKNTEAFF. The J gene is TRBJ1-1, the V gene TRBV7-8; D call uncertain. This CDR3 spans 14 amino acids. Per the germline V gene, CDR1 is SGHVS and CDR2 is FQNEAQ. The germline V and J ends were trimmed by 3 bases and 1 base, with 9 bases remaining between them.

The chain uses TRBV19 and TRBJ2-3; 7 bases align to TRBD2. With V trimmed by 1 base and J by 2 bases, 6 bases remained unmatched. The CDR3 consists of 16 residues. Germline assignment: CDR1 LNHDA and CDR2 SQIVND (reference sequence). This chain's CDR3 is CASSIGRRGDTDTQYF. CDR3 sequence (DNA): TGTGCCAGTAGTATAGGTCGACGGGGGGACACAGATACGCAGTATTTT.

The chain recombines TRBV2 with TRBJ1-1, with D maybe TRBD1 (5 bases). This CDR3 has 14 residues. The germline V and J ends were trimmed by 4 bases and 7 bases, with 16 bases remaining between them. Looked up from germline, CDR1 is SNHLY and CDR2 is FYNNEI. The CDR3 reads CASSVSGNGIEAFF. The CDR3 bases are TGTGCCAGCAGTGTTTCAGGGAACGGCATTGAAGCTTTCTTT.

The chain carries TRBV7-7 and TRBJ2-3; D might be TRBD2 (5 bases). CDR3 size: 13 residues. The germline V gene encodes CDR1 SSHAT and CDR2 FNYEAQ (reference sequence). Trimming cost V 5 bases and J 1 base, with 7 bases left between them. CDR3 DNA sequence: TGTGCCAGCAGCAGACTACGCACAGATACGCAGTATTTT. Protein: CASSRLRTDTQYF.

This rearrangement joins TRBV4-1 to TRBJ2-7; a weak D match, TRBD1 (5 bases). Germline V CDR1 and CDR2: MGHRA, YSYEKL. The CDR3 extends over 16 amino acids. The V end lost 0 bases, the J end lost 4 bases, and 16 bases lay between the germline ends. The CDR3 sequence: CASSQDRVGARYEQYF. CDR3 in DNA: TGCGCCAGCAGCCAAGATCGGGTAGGGGCCCGTTACGAGCAGTACTTC.

This chain uses TRBV5-1 with TRBJ1-1; 8 bases map to TRBD1. The CDR3 contains 13 residues. Germline CDR1 is SGHRS and CDR2 is YFSETQ. Trimming at V came to 4 bases and at J to 8 bases, leaving 7 bases not matched to a gene. CDR3: CASSKGQEGEAFF. The CDR3, as DNA: TGCGCCAGCAGCAAGGGACAGGAGGGGGAAGCTTTCTTT.

This sequence joins TRBV21-1 and TRBJ2-7; TRBD2 is taken as the D call from the table, unchecked against the DNA. TRBV21-1 is termed a pseudogene. The CDR3 has 20 amino acids. CDR3 sequence (DNA): TGTGCCAGCAGCAAACAACTAACTAGCGGGAGAAGAGGGGGCTCCTACGAGCAGTACTTC. The encoded protein is CASSKQLTSGRRGGSYEQYF.

This clone was counted a single time. The V gene is TRBV7-2, the J gene TRBJ2-5; TRBD1 matches 8 bases. Per germline, CDR1 SGHTA and CDR2 FQGNSA. V was pared by 5 bases and J by 5 bases, with 7 bases of the junction left unmatched. This CDR3 is 14 amino acids long. CDR3 nucleotide sequence: TGTGCCAGCAGCCAGGGACAGGCGAAGGAGACCCAGTACTTC. Translating gives CASSQGQAKETQYF.

This clone was seen repeatedly, ten times or more. At one boundary the junction diverges from the germline segment, which might be a read error. The V call is TRBV7-7, the J call TRBJ1-1; D call uncertain. Germline-derived CDR1 and CDR2 are SSHAT and FNYEAQ (reference sequence). The CDR3 length is 13 residues. For the CDR3, the DNA is TGTGCTAGCAGCTTCCGAGTGAACACTGAAGCTTTCTTT. It codes for CASSFRVNTEAFF.

This chain links TRBV11-3 with TRBJ1-2; TRBD1 is a possible D gene (6 bases). In germline, CDR1 is SGHNT, CDR2 YENEEA. The germline V and J ends were trimmed by 5 bases and 1 base, with 11 bases remaining between them. This CDR3 has 14 amino acids. This CDR3 reads CASSRRQVNYGYTF. In DNA, the CDR3 is TGTGCCAGCAGCCGTCGACAGGTTAACTATGGCTACACCTTC.

V usage is TRBV30 and J usage is TRBJ2-5; weak D call: TRBD2 (5 bases). Between the trimmed V and J ends, which lost 2 bases and 4 bases, there was a span of 11 bases. The germline CDR1 and CDR2 sequences are GTSNPN and SVGIG (reference sequence). The CDR3 runs 13 residues. This chain's CDR3 is CAWSKAGGETQYF. CDR3 nucleotides: TGTGCCTGGAGTAAAGCAGGAGGAGAGACCCAGTACTTC.

The gene calls are TRBV19 and TRBJ1-4, with 7 bases aligning to TRBD1. The CDR3 has 17 residues. CDR1 and CDR2 from the germline V gene are LNHDA and SQIVND (reference sequence). The V gene end was trimmed by 3 bases and the J gene end by 4 bases; junction bases not matched to a gene: 11. The CDR3 bases are TGTGCCAGTAGTATGGTCGGACAGGCGAACATTAATGAAAAACTGTTTTTT. Translated: CASSMVGQANINEKLFF.

This clone showed up just once. V usage is TRBV3-1 (or the pseudogene TRBV3-2) and J usage is TRBJ1-1, with 9 bases matching TRBD1. There are 15 residues in the CDR3. With V trimmed by 7 bases and J by 1 base, 7 bases remained unmatched. CDR1 and CDR2 (germline): LGHDT, YNNKEL (reference sequence). The CDR3 nucleotides read TGTGCCAGCACCAGGACAGGGGAAGGGAACACTGAAGCTTTCTTT. As protein: CASTRTGEGNTEAFF.

The gene calls are TRBV25-1 and TRBJ1-4; maybe TRBD1 (6 bases). This CDR3 has 12 amino acids. The V gene lost 7 bases and the J gene lost 7 bases, with 10 bases spanning the gap. Germline values: CDR1 MGHDK, CDR2 SYGVNS. Written as DNA, the CDR3 is TGTGCCAGCAATCAGGGGAGTGAAAAACTGTTTTTT. It yields the protein CASNQGSEKLFF.

V usage is TRBV6-5 and J usage is TRBJ1-3; perhaps TRBD1 as D (5 bases). Trimming removed 5 bases at V and 2 bases at J, with 7 bases between. This CDR3 region has 13 residues. Germline-derived CDR1 and CDR2 are MNHEY and SVGAGI. CDR3 amino acids: CASSPGPGNTIYF. CDR3 DNA sequence: TGTGCCAGCAGTCCAGGGCCTGGAAACACCATATATTTT.

The chain recombines TRBV9 with TRBJ1-1; unclear D gene. CDR1 is SGDLS, CDR2 YYNGEE, per germline. Trimming shortened V by 0 bases and J by 0 bases, and 9 bases separated the two germline ends. The CDR3 runs 15 residues. The DNA for the CDR3 is TGTGCCAGCAGCGTAGTGGCAGGCGTGAACACTGAAGCTTTCTTT. This gives the protein CASSVVAGVNTEAFF.

The chain combines TRBV2 with TRBJ1-2, with a weak D call TRBD1 (6 bases). The CDR3 totals 15 residues. With 2 bases removed from V and 2 bases from J, the gap between germline ends came to 12 bases. Germline V lookup: CDR1 SNHLY, CDR2 FYNNEI. The CDR3 DNA reads as TGTGCCAGCAGTGAAAACAGGGAGGGGAACTATGGCTACACCTTC. It specifies CASSENREGNYGYTF. Combining the CDR3 with reference TRBV2 and TRBJ1-2 gives the whole variable domain EPEVTQTPSHQVTQMGQEVILRCVPISNHLYFYWYRQILGQKVEFLVSFYNNEISEKSEIFDDQFSVERPDGSNFTLKIRSTKLEDSAMYFCASSENREGNYGYTFGSGTRLTVV.

V is TRBV14 and J is TRBJ2-3; TRBD2 matches 14 bases. CDR1 is SGHDN, CDR2 FVKESK, per germline. V dropped 6 bases and J dropped 5; count of bases not matched to a gene: 13. The CDR3 is 18 amino acids. CDR3 coding DNA: TGTGCCAGCAGTCACGGACTAGCGGGGGGCCCACCTAAAGATACGCAGTATTTT. Protein sequence: CASSHGLAGGPPKDTQYF. The full variable domain, its missing parts supplied by reference TRBV14 and TRBJ2-3, is EAGVTQFPSHSVIEKGQTVTLRCDPISGHDNLYWYRRVMGKEIKFLLHFVKESKQDESGMPNNRFLAERTGGTYSTLKVQPAELEDSGVYFCASSHGLAGGPPKDTQYFGPGTRLTVL.

The V and J genes are TRBV5-1 and TRBJ1-3, with TRBD1 matching over 7 bases. Germline CDR1 SGHRS, CDR2 YFSETQ. The trim removed 0 bases at V and 2 bases at J, leaving 8 bases unmatched. The CDR3 runs to 17 residues. Here the CDR3 DNA reads TGCGCCAGCAGCTTGGACTGGTTTGGGACAGCTGGAAACACCATATATTTT. Amino acid sequence: CASSLDWFGTAGNTIYF.

The V gene is TRBV5-1, the J gene TRBJ2-5; 8 positions agree with TRBD1. This CDR3 has 16 amino acids. In germline, CDR1 is SGHRS, CDR2 YFSETQ. The junction had 5 bases not matched to a gene; V was cut back by 0 bases and J by 1 base. CDR3 amino acids: CASSLGTGLSQETQYF. CDR3 in DNA: TGCGCCAGCAGCTTGGGGACAGGGTTATCCCAAGAGACCCAGTACTTC.

This clone was found once. The chain is built from TRBV5-8 and TRBJ1-2; 7 bases line up with TRBD1. The J segment lost 4 bases and the V segment lost 4 bases, leaving 4 bases of the junction unmatched. The CDR3 spans 13 residues. Germline CDR1 and CDR2: SGHTS and YDEGEE. CDR3 DNA: TGTGCCAGCAGCATCCGGGACAGCTATGGCTACACCTTC. As protein: CASSIRDSYGYTF.